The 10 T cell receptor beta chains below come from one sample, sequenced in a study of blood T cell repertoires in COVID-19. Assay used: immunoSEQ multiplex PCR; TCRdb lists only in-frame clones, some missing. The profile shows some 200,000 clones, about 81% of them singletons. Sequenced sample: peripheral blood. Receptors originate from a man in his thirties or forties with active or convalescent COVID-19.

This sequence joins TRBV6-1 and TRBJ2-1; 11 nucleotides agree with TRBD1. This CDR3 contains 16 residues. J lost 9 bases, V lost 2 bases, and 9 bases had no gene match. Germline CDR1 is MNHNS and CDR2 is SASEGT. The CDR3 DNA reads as TGTGCCAGCAGTGAATCGAAAGGGACAGGGGGTCCTGAGCAGTTCTTC. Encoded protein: CASSESKGTGGPEQFF.

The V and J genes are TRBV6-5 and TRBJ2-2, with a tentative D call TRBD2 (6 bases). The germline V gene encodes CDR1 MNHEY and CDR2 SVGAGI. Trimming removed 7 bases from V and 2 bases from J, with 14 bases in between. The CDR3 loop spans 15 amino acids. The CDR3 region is CASTGDGRNTGELFF. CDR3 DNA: TGTGCCAGCACGGGGGACGGGCGCAACACCGGGGAGCTGTTTTTT.

CDR3: CASSPAGGLSTEAFF. CDR3 nucleotide sequence: TGTGCCAGCAGTCCGGCTGGCGGCCTGAGCACTGAAGCTTTCTTT. J is TRBJ1-1 and V is TRBV6-5, with D unclear. Trimming cost V 5 bases and J 4 bases, with 17 bases left between them. The length of the CDR3 is 15 residues. Germline CDR1 reads MNHEY; CDR2 reads SVGAGI.

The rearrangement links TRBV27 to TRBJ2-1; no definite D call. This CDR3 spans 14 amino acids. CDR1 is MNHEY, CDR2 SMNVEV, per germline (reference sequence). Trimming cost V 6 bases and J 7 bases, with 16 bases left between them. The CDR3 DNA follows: TGTGCCAGCAGGGCCCCGGGTGAGTGGAATGAGCAGTTCTTC. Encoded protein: CASRAPGEWNEQFF.

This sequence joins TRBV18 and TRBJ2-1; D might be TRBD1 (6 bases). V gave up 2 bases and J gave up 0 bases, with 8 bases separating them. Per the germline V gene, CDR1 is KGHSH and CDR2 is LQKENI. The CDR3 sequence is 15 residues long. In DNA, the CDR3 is TGTGCCAGCTCACCAGGGACACCCTCCTACAATGAGCAGTTCTTC. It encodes CASSPGTPSYNEQFF.

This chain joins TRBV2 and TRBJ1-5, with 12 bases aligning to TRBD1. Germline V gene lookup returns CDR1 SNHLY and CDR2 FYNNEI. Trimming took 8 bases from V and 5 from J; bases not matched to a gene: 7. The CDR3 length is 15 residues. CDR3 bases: TGTGCCAGCCGACCGGGACAGGGGGCTCATCAGCCCCAGCATTTT. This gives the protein CASRPGQGAHQPQHF.

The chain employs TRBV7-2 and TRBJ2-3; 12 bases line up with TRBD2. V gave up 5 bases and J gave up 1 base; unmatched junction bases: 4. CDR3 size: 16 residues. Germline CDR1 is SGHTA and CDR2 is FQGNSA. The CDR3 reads CASSTSGGWGTDTQYF. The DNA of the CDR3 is TGTGCCAGCAGCACTAGCGGGGGGTGGGGCACAGATACGCAGTATTTT.

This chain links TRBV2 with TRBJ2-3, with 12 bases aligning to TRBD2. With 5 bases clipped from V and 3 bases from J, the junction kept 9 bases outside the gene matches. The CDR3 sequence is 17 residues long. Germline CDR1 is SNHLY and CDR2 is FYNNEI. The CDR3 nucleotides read TGTGCCAGCAGTCGATGGACTAGCGGGACTGGGACAGATACGCAGTATTTT. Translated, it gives CASSRWTSGTGTDTQYF.

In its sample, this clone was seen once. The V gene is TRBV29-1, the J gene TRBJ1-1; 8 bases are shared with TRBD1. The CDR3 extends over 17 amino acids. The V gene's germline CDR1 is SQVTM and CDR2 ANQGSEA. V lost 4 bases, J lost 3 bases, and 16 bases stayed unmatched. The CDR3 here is CSVVSPTGGPRDTEAFF. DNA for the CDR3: TGCAGCGTTGTCTCGCCCACAGGGGGACCCCGAGACACTGAAGCTTTCTTT.

CDR3 sequence: CASSDSRTARKNIQYF. The CDR3 bases are TGTGCCAGCAGTGACTCTCGGACAGCACGCAAAAACATTCAGTACTTC. The rearrangement links TRBV6-4 to TRBJ2-4; TRBD1 is a possible D gene (6 bases). This CDR3 region has 16 residues. V lost 0 bases and J lost 3, with 12 bases in between. From germline, CDR1 is MRHNA and CDR2 SNTAGT.